This T cell receptor (beta chain) comes out of a study of regulatory and conventional T cells in RAG deficiency (dated by TCRdb to about 2017). As for the study more broadly: The study used high-throughput TCR beta sequencing to compare repertoire diversity and composition of Treg, conventional CD4+ and CD8+ T cells between RAG-deficient patients and healthy controls. Results the study describes overall, beyond this receptor: RAG-deficient patients showed markedly lower Shannon entropy and higher Simpson indices than control T-cell subpopulations. All patient T-cell subsets had shorter CDR3 lengths; Omenn syndrome patients showed >75% Treg-Tconv repertoire overlap at nucleotide and amino acid level. Rather than being bona fide Treg cells, the sorted CD25-high CD127-low cells in Omenn syndrome patients may represent peripherally activated cells. Some T-cell subset analyses were not done for some subjects. Compared with controls, Omenn syndrome and CID/AS patients had approximately 100-fold fewer unique TCR beta sequences in Treg cells, whereas the reduction in the other subsets was approximately 10-fold.

Before genomic DNA was extracted, conventional CD4+ T cells were isolated from blood as CD25-low CD127-high cells. Eight healthy control donors were used as the comparison group for repertoire analyses. The library was obtained by the immunoSEQ multiplex PCR assay. Rearranged TCR beta chain products were amplified from the genomic DNA of sorted T-cell subsets and were then sequenced. Regarding the original processing steps: Shannon entropy and Simpson indices were used to quantify the repertoire diversity of productive TCR beta rearrangements. Clonal expansion was assessed using the summed frequency of the 100 most abundant productive TCR beta clonotypes among total reads. The TRB repertoires were scored with a self-reactivity index that is based on amino acid usage at CDR3beta positions 6 and 7. Two-way ANOVA was used for repertoire analyses, and Student t or Mann-Whitney tests were used for flow cytometric analyses. TCRdb limited this immuneACCESS table to in-frame rearrangements with V and J called. A share of clones is missing; checked studies link under half to unresolved V genes, and the rest is unexplained. The V and J calls and clone size come from that table; D and trimming were worked out from the DNA. Across this sample there are some 31,000 clones, with roughly 95% seen only once. The top ten hold around 0.2% of the sample.

V sheds 4 bases and J sheds 4 bases, leaving 14 bases between their ends. From the germline V gene, CDR1 is SGHRS and CDR2 is YFSETQ. Its CDR3 holds 14 amino acids, cysteine through phenylalanine. Kept here is only the CDR3 DNA, which spans 42 bases and is read in frame from base 1. In the case of this clone: Its antigen is unknown. The sample holds no much larger clone one base away, and base qualities are not on file.

This same sample was also part of a study on regulatory T cells. Per the second study: In the multiplex PCR, 52 forward TRBV primers and 13 reverse TRBJ primers were used, and assay-based and computational corrections were applied for amplification bias. In patients, repertoires had restricted unique TRB V-J pairs and skewed V and J gene usage, with regulatory T cells showing the most marked changes. T-cell receptor beta repertoires of sorted regulatory, conventional CD4+ and CD8+ T cells were compared between CD3G-deficient patients and healthy controls. Peripheral blood mononuclear cells were isolated by Ficoll density separation. Within the immunoSEQ assay, multiplex PCR amplified rearranged TRB loci from genomic DNA. An Illumina HiSeq platform was used to sequence the TRB amplicons. Raw sequences were error-filtered and aligned to reference gene sequences by custom algorithms and were subsequently analyzed with the immunoSEQ online tools. Frequencies of productive and nonproductive TRB rearrangements were assessed among unique sequences as well as among total sequences. Prism software was used to run t tests, Mann-Whitney tests or two-way ANOVA for comparisons between groups.

The clonotype originates from a human donor in good health. Input material: CD25- CD4+ T cells sorted from blood. The chain is encoded by TRBV5-1 joined to TRBJ1-2; possibly the D gene is TRBD1, per 5 matching bases. In nucleotides, the sequence is TGCGCCAGCAGCATAGGACAATCTCTCTATGGCTACACCTTC. Its translation is CASSIGQSLYGYTF.